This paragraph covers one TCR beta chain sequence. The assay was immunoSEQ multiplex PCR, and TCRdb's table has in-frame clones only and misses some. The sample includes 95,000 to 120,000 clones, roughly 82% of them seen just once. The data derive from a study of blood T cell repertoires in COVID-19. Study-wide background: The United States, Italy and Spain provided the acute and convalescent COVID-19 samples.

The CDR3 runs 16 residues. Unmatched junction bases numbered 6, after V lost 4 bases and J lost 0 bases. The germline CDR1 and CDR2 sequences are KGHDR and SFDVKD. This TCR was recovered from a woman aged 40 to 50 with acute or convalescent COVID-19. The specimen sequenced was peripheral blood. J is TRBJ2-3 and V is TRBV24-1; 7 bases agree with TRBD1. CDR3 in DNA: TGTGCCACCAGTGACAACAGGGGTGGGAGCACAGATACGCAGTATTTT. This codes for CATSDNRGGSTDTQYF.